The 25 T cell receptor beta chains below all came from one sample that was sequenced in a study of cytomegalovirus exposure and HLA in healthy donors listed by TCRdb under 2017. Library method: the immunoSEQ multiplex PCR assay. The multiplex PCR relied on a mix of 60 forward primers for TCR Vbeta segments and 13 reverse primers for TCR Jbeta segments. Imported from immuneACCESS, the table was reduced by TCRdb to in-frame sequences with V and J called. These copies leave out some clones; in studies compared against another copy, an unresolved V gene accounts for under half, and the cause of the remainder is not known. For this sample the table gives approximately 190,000 clones, of which 80% to 85% were detected only once. The ten largest clones capture 6.5% of the sample. The sequenced material came from PBMCs. Receptors were obtained from a woman aged 45 to 65 in good health and CMV-seropositive.

The V call is TRBV7-8, the J call TRBJ2-2; TRBD2 might be the D (5 bases). The CDR3 totals 14 residues. Trimming removed 5 bases at V and 5 bases at J, with 12 bases between. In germline, CDR1 is SGHVS, CDR2 FQNEAQ. DNA of the CDR3: TGTGCCAGCAGCACCCGGGAATTAACCGGGGAGCTGTTTTTT. Its protein product is CASSTRELTGELFF.

J is TRBJ2-5 and V is TRBV19; D may be TRBD2 (7 bases). The CDR3 consists of 16 residues. The germline CDR1 and CDR2 sequences are LNHDA and SQIVND (reference sequence). Trimming removed 5 bases from V and 5 bases from J, with 21 bases in between. DNA for the CDR3: TGTGCCAGTAGTCCCTTCGGGGCGGGGGCCCCCGAGACCCAGTACTTC. Its translation: CASSPFGAGAPETQYF. Full variable domain (rest looked up from reference TRBV19 and TRBJ2-5): DGGITQSPKYLFRKEGQNVTLSCEQNLNHDAMYWYRQDPGQGLRLIYYSQIVNDFQKGDIAEGYSVSREKKESFPLTVTSAQKNPTAFYLCASSPFGAGAPETQYFGPGTRLLVL.

The genes are TRBV7-2 and TRBJ2-7; 7 bases agree with TRBD1. Germline loops: CDR1 SGHTA, CDR2 FQGNSA. This CDR3 region has 12 residues. Trimming removed 3 bases from V and 6 bases from J; junction bases left unmatched: 2. CDR3 in amino acids: CASSFKGAEQYF. CDR3 bases: TGTGCCAGCAGCTTTAAGGGGGCCGAGCAGTACTTC.

The rearrangement uses TRBV19 and TRBJ2-2; TRBD1 aligns across 9 bases. V was pared by 7 bases and J by 3 bases, with 3 bases of the junction left unmatched. The germline V gene has CDR1 LNHDA and CDR2 SQIVND (reference sequence). This CDR3 region has 14 residues. The CDR3 DNA is TGTGCCAGTACCCGGGACAGGGACACCGGGGAGCTGTTTTTT. Amino acids: CASTRDRDTGELFF. Complete variable domain (other parts from reference TRBV19 and TRBJ2-2): DGGITQSPKYLFRKEGQNVTLSCEQNLNHDAMYWYRQDPGQGLRLIYYSQIVNDFQKGDIAEGYSVSREKKESFPLTVTSAQKNPTAFYLCASTRDRDTGELFFGEGSRLTVL.

The rearrangement uses TRBV10-1 and TRBJ2-2, with TRBD1 matching over 9 bases. This CDR3 has 16 residues. V was clipped by 3 bases and J by 7 bases; unmatched bases: 9. Germline assignment: CDR1 WNHNN and CDR2 SYGVQD (reference sequence). The CDR3 region has the DNA TGCGCCAGCAGTGACCTCGGGACAGGGAGAGTCGGGGAGCTGTTTTTT. This codes for CASSDLGTGRVGELFF.

The sample holds one count of this clone. The chain has TRBV5-1 and TRBJ1-1; D is undetermined. Per the germline V gene, CDR1 is SGHRS and CDR2 is YFSETQ. CDR3 length: 14 amino acids. V lost 0 bases and J lost 0, with 6 bases in between. The CDR3 DNA follows: TGCGCCAGCAGCTTGGATGACATGAACACTGAAGCTTTCTTT. It specifies CASSLDDMNTEAFF.

The CDR3 here is CASSFGQFQETQYF. DNA for the CDR3: TGTGCCAGCAGCTTTGGACAGTTTCAAGAGACCCAGTACTTC. The chain has TRBV5-8 and TRBJ2-5, with D tentatively TRBD1 (6 bases). V was cut by 2 bases and J by 2 bases, with 10 bases left in between. The germline gives CDR1 SGHTS, CDR2 YDEGEE. This CDR3 is 14 amino acids long. The entire variable domain, with the rest obtained from reference TRBV5-8 and TRBJ2-5, is as follows: EAGVTQSPTHLIKTRGQQATLRCSPISGHTSVYWYQQALGLGLQFLLWYDEGEERNRGNFPPRFSGRQFPNYSSELNVNALELEDSALYLCASSFGQFQETQYFGPGTRLLVL.

The gene calls are TRBV30 and TRBJ2-1; 8 bases align to TRBD2. J lost 4 bases, V lost 1 base, and 3 bases had no gene match. The CDR3 totals 14 residues. Germline lookup yields CDR1 GTSNPN and CDR2 SVGIG (reference sequence). CDR3 in DNA: TGTGCCTGGAGTGCGGGAGGGGTATACAATGAGCAGTTCTTC. The encoded protein is CAWSAGGVYNEQFF.

The chain has TRBV30 and TRBJ1-5; no firm D call. The CDR3 runs 15 residues. Deletions cut 0 bases from V and 0 bases from J, with 9 bases between. From germline, CDR1 is GTSNPN and CDR2 SVGIG (reference sequence). The CDR3 sequence: CAWSVRSDSNQPQHF. Written as DNA, the CDR3 is TGTGCCTGGAGTGTTAGAAGCGATAGCAATCAGCCCCAGCATTTT.

This chain uses TRBV6-5 with TRBJ2-7; 8 bases line up with TRBD1. Germline V gene sequence: CDR1 MNHEY, CDR2 SVGAGI. The CDR3 has 13 amino acids. Trimming at V came to 6 bases and at J to 5 bases, leaving 6 bases not matched to a gene. CDR3 loop: CASRPDRGHEQYF. The CDR3, as DNA: TGTGCCAGCAGACCCGACAGGGGACACGAGCAGTACTTC.

The chain uses TRBV15 and TRBJ2-1, with TRBD2 matching over 7 bases. The CDR3 loop spans 19 amino acids. Germline assignment: CDR1 LNHNV and CDR2 YYDKDF (reference sequence). V dropped 0 bases and J dropped 0; count of bases not matched to a gene: 11. CDR3 DNA sequence: TGTGCCACCAGCAGAGATTTTAGGGTGGGGGGGAGCTCCTACAATGAGCAGTTCTTC. It yields the protein CATSRDFRVGGSSYNEQFF.

This clone was detected once. The chain uses TRBV5-1 and TRBJ1-5; 7 bases line up with TRBD1. The germline gives CDR1 SGHRS, CDR2 YFSETQ. The CDR3 is 14 amino acids. V shed 2 bases and J 4 bases; nucleotides not matched to a gene: 3. The DNA for the CDR3 is TGCGCCAGCAGCTTACAGGGGCTAAATCAGCCCCAGCATTTT. The encoded protein is CASSLQGLNQPQHF.

This rearrangement joins TRBV9 to TRBJ1-2; tentative D call: TRBD1 (6 bases). The V gene's germline CDR1 is SGDLS and CDR2 YYNGEE. There are 15 residues in the CDR3. V lost 4 bases and J 5 bases, leaving 18 bases between the germline ends. CDR3 sequence reads: CASSSAQGSQYGYTF. Here the CDR3 DNA reads TGTGCCAGCAGCTCCGCCCAGGGGTCCCAATATGGCTACACCTTC. Full variable domain (rest looked up from reference TRBV9 and TRBJ1-2): DSGVTQTPKHLITATGQRVTLRCSPRSGDLSVYWYQQSLDQGLQFLIQYYNGEERAKGNILERFSAQQFPDLHSELNLSSLELGDSALYFCASSSAQGSQYGYTFGSGTRLTVV.

This chain links TRBV28 with TRBJ1-1; a weak D match, TRBD1 (5 bases). The CDR3 length is 15 residues. V dropped 1 base and J dropped 0 bases, with 9 bases sitting between them. The germline gives CDR1 MDHEN, CDR2 SYDVKM. The CDR3 sequence is CASSLSRGVNTEAFF. DNA for the CDR3: TGTGCCAGCAGTTTATCCCGGGGGGTGAACACTGAAGCTTTCTTT.

J is TRBJ2-2 and V is TRBV19; TRBD1 might be the D (6 bases). Germline values: CDR1 LNHDA, CDR2 SQIVND (reference sequence). Trimming pared 6 bases from V and 1 base from J, leaving 9 bases between. This CDR3 comprises 14 residues. This chain's CDR3 is CASRTGRNTGELFF. The CDR3 coding sequence is TGTGCCAGTAGAACAGGGCGGAACACCGGGGAGCTGTTTTTT.

The chain is built from TRBV19 and TRBJ1-1; a possible D gene is TRBD1 (5 bases). Germline V gene sequence: CDR1 LNHDA, CDR2 SQIVND (reference sequence). Trimming removed 5 bases from V and 0 bases from J, with 10 bases in between. This CDR3 spans 14 amino acids. The CDR3 protein is CASSPQTVNTEAFF. The CDR3 DNA reads TGTGCCAGTAGTCCGCAGACAGTGAACACTGAAGCTTTCTTT.

The J gene is TRBJ2-7, the V gene TRBV6-5, with 11 bases fitting TRBD1. Germline V gene lookup returns CDR1 MNHEY and CDR2 SVGAGI. J lost 4 bases, V lost 5 bases, and 4 bases had no gene match. The CDR3 spans 14 residues. The CDR3 nucleotides are TGTGCCAGCAGTCGGACAGGGGGCTGGTACGAGCAGTACTTC. Protein: CASSRTGGWYEQYF.

The chain carries TRBV28 and TRBJ2-7; D possibly corresponds to TRBD1 (6 bases). CDR3 length equals 14 residues. Germline assignment: CDR1 MDHEN and CDR2 SYDVKM. V lost 7 bases and J 6 bases, leaving 19 bases between the germline ends. The CDR3 bases are TGTGCCAGCAACCTTTGGCAGGGGAGAGGCGAGCAGTACTTC. Its translation: CASNLWQGRGEQYF.

The chain is built from TRBV5-6 and TRBJ1-4; D may be TRBD1 (5 bases). CDR3 length: 13 amino acids. From germline, CDR1 is SGHDT and CDR2 YYEEEE. V lost 6 bases, J lost 8 bases, and 14 bases lay in between. DNA of the CDR3: TGTGCCAGCAAGGACACCGATGGGGAAAAACTGTTTTTT. Its protein is CASKDTDGEKLFF.

The chain recombines TRBV7-2 with TRBJ2-5; 7 bases agree with TRBD1. Germline CDR1 and CDR2: SGHTA and FQGNSA. J was trimmed by 8 bases and V by 4 bases; bases with no gene match: 4. This CDR3 region has 12 residues. In nucleotides, the CDR3 is TGTGCCAGCAGCTCTCGGACAGGAACCCAGTACTTC. The encoded protein is CASSSRTGTQYF.

The chain has TRBV19 and TRBJ2-7, with 7 nucleotides matching TRBD2. The ends lost 2 bases at V and 3 bases at J; junction bases unmatched: 16. Germline CDR1 and CDR2: LNHDA and SQIVND (reference sequence). The CDR3 sequence is 18 residues long. This CDR3 is CASSIQLMGGTVSYEQYF. CDR3 DNA: TGTGCCAGTAGTATACAACTTATGGGGGGGACCGTCAGCTACGAGCAGTACTTC. Full variable domain (rest looked up from reference TRBV19 and TRBJ2-7): DGGITQSPKYLFRKEGQNVTLSCEQNLNHDAMYWYRQDPGQGLRLIYYSQIVNDFQKGDIAEGYSVSREKKESFPLTVTSAQKNPTAFYLCASSIQLMGGTVSYEQYFGPGTRLTVT.

The chain recombines TRBV28 with TRBJ2-3; 8 bases agree with TRBD2. The CDR3 runs to 17 residues. The trim removed 6 bases at V and 2 bases at J, leaving 13 bases unmatched. The germline CDR1 and CDR2 sequences are MDHEN and SYDVKM. The CDR3: CASRPNPQRGFTDTQYF. DNA for the CDR3: TGTGCCAGCAGGCCTAACCCCCAGCGGGGGTTCACAGATACGCAGTATTTT. Full variable domain (outside the CDR3, taken from reference TRBV28 and TRBJ2-3): DVKVTQSSRYLVKRTGEKVFLECVQDMDHENMFWYRQDPGLGLRLIYFSYDVKMKEKGDIPEGYSVSREKKERFSLILESASTNQTSMYLCASRPNPQRGFTDTQYFGPGTRLTVL.

This clone was found a few times. V usage is TRBV2 and J usage is TRBJ1-5; D remains unclear. Trimming removed 2 bases at V and 6 bases at J, with 14 bases between. The CDR3 consists of 15 residues. The germline gives CDR1 SNHLY, CDR2 FYNNEI. The CDR3 sequence is CASSEREGGGQPQHF. The CDR3 region has the DNA TGTGCCAGCAGTGAAAGGGAGGGAGGTGGTCAGCCCCAGCATTTT.

This clone came up once. The chain links TRBV5-1 to TRBJ1-5; a possible D gene is TRBD1 (5 bases). CDR1 is SGHRS, CDR2 YFSETQ, per germline. V was cut by 4 bases and J by 5 bases, with 22 bases left in between. The CDR3 length is 17 residues. The CDR3 reads CASSPGHGTTSDQPQHF. For the CDR3, the DNA is TGCGCCAGCAGCCCTGGACATGGAACGACCTCGGATCAGCCCCAGCATTTT.

V and J are TRBV5-5 and TRBJ2-1; D is unclear. Germline V gene lookup returns CDR1 SGHKS and CDR2 YYEKEE (reference sequence). Trimming left V 3 bases short and J 10 bases short, with 11 bases between. The CDR3 runs to 12 residues. The CDR3 is CASSWFYEEQFF. In DNA, the CDR3 is TGTGCCAGCAGCTGGTTTTATGAGGAGCAGTTCTTC.